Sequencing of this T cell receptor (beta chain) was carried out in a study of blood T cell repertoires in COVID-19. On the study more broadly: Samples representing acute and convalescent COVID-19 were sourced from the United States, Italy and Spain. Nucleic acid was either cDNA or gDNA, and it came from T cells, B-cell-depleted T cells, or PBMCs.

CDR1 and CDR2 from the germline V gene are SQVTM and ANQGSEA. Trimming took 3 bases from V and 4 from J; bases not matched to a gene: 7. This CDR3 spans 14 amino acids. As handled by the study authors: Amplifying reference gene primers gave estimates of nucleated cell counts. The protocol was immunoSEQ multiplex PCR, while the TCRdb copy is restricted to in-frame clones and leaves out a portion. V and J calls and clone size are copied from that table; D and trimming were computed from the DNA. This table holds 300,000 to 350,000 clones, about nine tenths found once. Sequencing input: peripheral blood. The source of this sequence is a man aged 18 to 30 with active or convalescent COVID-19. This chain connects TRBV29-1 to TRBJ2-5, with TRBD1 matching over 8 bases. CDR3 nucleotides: TGCAGCGTTGATAAGGGACAGGCGGGAGAGACCCAGTACTTC. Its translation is CSVDKGQAGETQYF. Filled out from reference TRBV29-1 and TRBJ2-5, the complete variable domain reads SAVISQKPSRDICQRGTSLTIQCQVDSQVTMMFWYRQQPGQSLTLIATANQGSEATYESGFVIDKFPISRPNLTFSTLTVSNMSPEDSSIYLCSVDKGQAGETQYFGPGTRLLVL.